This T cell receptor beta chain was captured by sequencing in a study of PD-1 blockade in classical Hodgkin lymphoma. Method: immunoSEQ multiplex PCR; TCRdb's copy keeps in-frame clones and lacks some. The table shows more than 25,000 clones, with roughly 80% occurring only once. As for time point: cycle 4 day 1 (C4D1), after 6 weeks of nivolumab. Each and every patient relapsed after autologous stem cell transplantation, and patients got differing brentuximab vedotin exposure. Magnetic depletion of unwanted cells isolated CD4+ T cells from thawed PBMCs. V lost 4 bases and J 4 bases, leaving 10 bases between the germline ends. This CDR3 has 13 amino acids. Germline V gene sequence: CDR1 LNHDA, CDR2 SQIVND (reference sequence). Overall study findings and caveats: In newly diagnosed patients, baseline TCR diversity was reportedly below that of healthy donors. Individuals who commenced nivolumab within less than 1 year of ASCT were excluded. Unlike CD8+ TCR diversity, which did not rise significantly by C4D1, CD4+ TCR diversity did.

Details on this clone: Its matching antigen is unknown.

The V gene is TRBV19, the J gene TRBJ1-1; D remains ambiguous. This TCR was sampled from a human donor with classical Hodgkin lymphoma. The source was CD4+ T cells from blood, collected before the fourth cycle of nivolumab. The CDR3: CASSKMASTEAFF. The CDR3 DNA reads TGTGCCAGTAGTAAAATGGCGAGCACTGAAGCTTTCTTT.